Shown below are 28 T cell receptor beta chains from a single sample sequenced in a study of CD8 T cells in ankylosing spondylitis. TCRdb re-called the 5' RACE reads through MiXCR, storing one row per CDR3 protein. The data show 150,000 to 200,000 distinct CDR3 sequences, around a tenth seen once. Sequenced material: blood, either unsorted or a sorted T cell fraction (not recorded which). The receptors come from a male donor with ankylosing spondylitis or in good health (not recorded which).

This clonotype was recorded many times. The V gene is TRBV20-1, the J gene TRBJ2-3, with TRBD2 matching over 7 bases. V was clipped by 0 bases and J by 5 bases; unmatched bases: 8. CDR1 and CDR2 (germline): DFQATT, SNEGSKA (reference sequence). The CDR3 consists of 15 residues. The CDR3 spells CSAREVGGRRDTQYF. The DNA for the CDR3 is TGCAGTGCTAGAGAGGTGGGAGGGAGGCGAGATACGCAGTATTTT.

This clonotype has ten or more counts. The CDR3 spells CASSYSDLQGLEQYF. The CDR3 DNA is TGTGCCAGCAGCTATTCCGATTTACAGGGTTTGGAGCAGTACTTC. This chain connects TRBV5-5 to TRBJ2-7; D might be TRBD1 (6 bases). The CDR3 covers 15 residues. The ends were cut back, 3 bases at V and 7 bases at J, with 20 bases in the middle. CDR1 is SGHKS and CDR2 is YYEKEE in the germline V gene (reference sequence).

This clonotype was seen repeatedly, ten times or more. The chain joins TRBV20-1 to TRBJ1-1, with D maybe TRBD1 (6 bases). CDR1 is DFQATT and CDR2 is SNEGSKA in the germline V gene (reference sequence). V was cut by 7 bases and J by 0 bases, with 12 bases left in between. The CDR3 is 13 residues long. CDR3 sequence (DNA): TGCAGTGAGGGGGGCACCATGAACACTGAAGCTTTCTTT. It translates to CSEGGTMNTEAFF.

This clonotype turned up a few times. The chain has TRBV13 and TRBJ1-3; D possibly corresponds to TRBD1 (5 bases). Per the germline V gene, CDR1 is PRHDT and CDR2 is FYEKMQ (reference sequence). V shed 8 bases and J shed 4 bases, with 12 bases lying between them. This CDR3 region has 13 residues. The CDR3 DNA reads as TGTGCCAGCGGCGGGGCTCTGGGAAACACCATATATTTT. This codes for CASGGALGNTIYF.

This clonotype was counted a single time. The chain recombines TRBV19 with TRBJ2-3; maybe TRBD2 (6 bases). From germline, CDR1 is LNHDA and CDR2 SQIVND (reference sequence). The CDR3 runs to 15 residues. Trimming removed 0 bases at V and 1 base at J, with 8 bases between. The CDR3 here is CASSIERDRTDTQYF. The DNA for the CDR3 is TGTGCCAGTAGTATAGAGCGGGACCGCACAGATACGCAGTATTTT.

The chain has TRBV18 and TRBJ1-2, with D unclear. The CDR3 consists of 14 residues. V was trimmed by 0 bases and J by 6 bases, leaving 11 bases between them. In germline, CDR1 is KGHSH, CDR2 LQKENI. The CDR3 DNA follows: TGTGCCAGCTCACCACCTCCGAGGGCGGATGGCTACACCTTC. Translation gives CASSPPPRADGYTF.

The chain carries TRBV30 and TRBJ1-5, with 8 bases that match TRBD1. Germline CDR1 reads GTSNPN; CDR2 reads SVGIG (reference sequence). The CDR3 has 14 residues. J gave up 5 bases and V 1 base, and 4 bases lay outside the gene matches. The CDR3 bases are TGTGCCTGGAGTGCGGGACAGGCTTATCAGCCCCAGCATTTT. Protein product: CAWSAGQAYQPQHF.

This clonotype was seen ten or more times. The gene calls are TRBV10-3 and TRBJ1-4; 11 bases map to TRBD1. The CDR3 length is 13 residues. From germline, CDR1 is ENHRY and CDR2 SYGVKD. Unmatched junction bases numbered 6, after V lost 10 bases and J lost 8 bases. CDR3 amino acids: CASGTGGGEKLFF. The CDR3 DNA reads TGTGCCAGCGGGACAGGGGGAGGAGAAAAACTGTTTTTT.

This clonotype occurred many times. The CDR3 is CASRTGSGIQYF. The DNA for the CDR3 is TGTGCCAGCAGGACAGGGAGTGGAATTCAGTACTTC. This chain joins TRBV6-2 or TRBV6-3 and TRBJ2-4, with 7 bases identical to TRBD1. This CDR3 is 12 amino acids long. Germline values: CDR1 MNHEY, CDR2 SVGEGT. V lost 6 bases and J lost 10; bases outside the gene matches: 6.

This clonotype was seen repeatedly, ten times or more. The chain is built from TRBV10-3 and TRBJ1-1, with D possibly matching TRBD1 (6 bases). The CDR3 spans 12 residues. The germline V gene has CDR1 ENHRY and CDR2 SYGVKD. With 8 bases removed from V and 8 bases from J, the gap between germline ends came to 15 bases. The CDR3 reads CAIGGGTTEAFF. For the CDR3, the DNA is TGTGCCATCGGGGGAGGGACAACAGAAGCTTTCTTT.

Ten or more counts support this clonotype. The chain couples TRBV5-1 to TRBJ2-3; D gene ambiguous. In germline, CDR1 is SGHRS, CDR2 YFSETQ. This CDR3 contains 13 residues. V shed 2 bases and J shed 4 bases, with 8 bases lying between them. The CDR3: CASSLRFPDTQYF. The CDR3 DNA is TGCGCCAGCAGCTTACGGTTTCCAGATACGCAGTATTTT. The full variable domain, in which reference TRBV5-1 and TRBJ2-3 provide the parts outside the CDR3, is KAGVTQTPRYLIKTRGQQVTLSCSPISGHRSVSWYQQTPGQGLQFLFEYFSETQRNKGNFPGRFSGRQFSNSRSEMNVSTLELGDSALYLCASSLRFPDTQYFGPGTRLTVL.

This clonotype has a count of ten or more. The V and J genes are TRBV4-3 and TRBJ1-2; D is uncertain. Germline values: CDR1 LGHNA, CDR2 YSLEER. With 0 bases removed from V and 2 bases from J, the gap between germline ends came to 10 bases. The CDR3 runs to 15 residues. The DNA of the CDR3 is TGCGCCAGCAGCCAAGAGGCAGGCTCAAACTATGGCTACACCTTC. Protein: CASSQEAGSNYGYTF.

This clonotype was observed a handful of times. J is TRBJ2-3 and V is TRBV7-9, with a weak D call TRBD2 (6 bases). Germline CDR1 SEHNR, CDR2 FQNEAQ (reference sequence). The CDR3 is 15 residues long. V was trimmed by 4 bases and J by 0 bases, leaving 11 bases between them. CDR3 residues: CASSSRGTSTDTQYF. The CDR3 bases are TGTGCCAGCAGCTCGAGAGGGACTAGCACAGATACGCAGTATTTT.

This clonotype was picked up many times. This chain uses TRBV5-1 with TRBJ2-7; D is undetermined. Germline V gene data show CDR1 as SGHRS and CDR2 as YFSETQ. The CDR3 runs 15 residues. The V end was cut by 4 bases, the J end by 3 bases, with 17 bases between. CDR3: CASSGPGGRNYEQYF. The CDR3 nucleotides read TGCGCCAGCAGCGGGCCCGGCGGACGGAACTACGAGCAGTACTTC.

This clonotype was observed a few times. The rearrangement uses TRBV7-8 and TRBJ2-1, with a possible D match to TRBD1 (5 bases). CDR3 length equals 14 residues. CDR1 and CDR2 from the germline V gene are SGHVS and FQNEAQ. Between the trimmed V and J ends, which lost 3 bases and 1 base, there was a span of 7 bases. The CDR3 region is CASSLGQSYNEQFF. The CDR3 region has the DNA TGTGCCAGCAGCTTGGGGCAGTCCTACAATGAGCAGTTCTTC.

This clonotype has ten or more counts. This chain links TRBV9 with TRBJ2-5; 8 bases are a match to TRBD2. The CDR3 spans 13 residues. The V gene's germline CDR1 is SGDLS and CDR2 YYNGEE. Trimming at V came to 2 bases and at J to 3 bases, leaving 0 bases not matched to a gene. For the CDR3, the DNA is TGTGCCAGCAGCGTCGGGGGGGAAGAGACCCAGTACTTC. Translation: CASSVGGEETQYF.

A word on this clonotype: A much larger clone is a single base away; this may be a read error. This chain links TRBV12-3 or TRBV12-4 with TRBJ2-5; 7 bases map to TRBD2. V trimming: 5 bases; J trimming: 1 base; junction bases outside the gene matches: 7. The CDR3 runs 15 residues. The CDR3 bases are TGTGCCAGCAGTACCTTATGGACTAGCCAAGAGACCCAGTACTTC. This translates into CASSTLWTSQETQYF.

CDR3 protein: CSVLIGLAGHRELFF. For the CDR3, the DNA is TGCAGCGTTCTAATTGGACTAGCGGGGCACCGGGAGCTGTTTTTT. The V call is TRBV29-1, the J call TRBJ2-2, with 12 bases lining up with TRBD2. With 5 bases clipped from V and 9 bases from J, the junction kept 10 bases outside the gene matches. Per the germline V gene, CDR1 is SQVTM and CDR2 is ANQGSEA. The CDR3 is made up of 15 amino acids.

This clonotype was picked up a small number of times. Written as DNA, the CDR3 is TGTGCCAGCAGTGAACCAGGGGGTAGGAATGAGCAGTTCTTC. Amino acids: CASSEPGGRNEQFF. The chain carries TRBV25-1 and TRBJ2-1; 7 bases fit TRBD1. After removal of 2 bases from V and 7 bases from J, the junction contained 5 bases not matched to a gene. The germline gives CDR1 MGHDK, CDR2 SYGVNS. CDR3 size: 14 residues. The entire variable domain, with the rest obtained from reference TRBV25-1 and TRBJ2-1, is as follows: EADIYQTPRYLVIGTGKKITLECSQTMGHDKMYWYQQDPGMELHLIHYSYGVNSTEKGDLSSESTVSRIRTEHFPLTLESARPSHTSQYLCASSEPGGRNEQFFGPGTRLTVL.

The J gene is TRBJ2-1, the V gene TRBV5-6, with D hard to call. Germline CDR1 SGHDT, CDR2 YYEEEE. The CDR3 has 12 residues. V was cut by 0 bases and J by 9 bases, with 7 bases left in between. The CDR3 here is CASSLDYVEQFF. The CDR3 DNA follows: TGTGCCAGCAGCTTGGACTACGTTGAGCAGTTCTTC.

This clonotype was observed at least ten times. The V gene is TRBV2, the J gene TRBJ1-1, with a possible D match to TRBD1 (5 bases). Trimming left V 8 bases short and J 1 base short, with 14 bases between. The CDR3 has 14 residues. In germline, CDR1 is SNHLY, CDR2 FYNNEI. CDR3 sequence reads: CASVKGSTNTEAFF. The DNA for the CDR3 is TGTGCCAGCGTGAAGGGGAGTACGAACACTGAAGCTTTCTTT.

This clonotype was counted ten times or more. The J gene is TRBJ2-1, the V gene TRBV24-1; D is possibly TRBD1 or TRBD2 (5 bases each). V was pared by 9 bases and J by 5 bases, with 16 bases between. Germline CDR1 is KGHDR and CDR2 is SFDVKD. The length of the CDR3 is 14 residues. In nucleotides, the CDR3 is TGTGCCACCGGTCGGGCCGGGGCAGACAATGAGCAGTTCTTC. Its protein product is CATGRAGADNEQFF.

This clonotype was recorded at least ten times. The chain has TRBV2 and TRBJ2-6, with D unresolved. The CDR3 runs to 18 residues. Trimming stripped 0 bases from V and 0 bases from J, with 12 bases between. Germline CDR1 SNHLY, CDR2 FYNNEI. Written as DNA, the CDR3 is TGTGCCAGCAGTGAAGCCCGGGTCCCATACTCTGGGGCCAACGTCCTGACTTTC. It specifies CASSEARVPYSGANVLTF.

This clonotype was counted many times. The chain has TRBV12-3 or TRBV12-4 and TRBJ1-1; D is possibly TRBD1 (5 bases). The CDR3 sequence is 13 residues long. With 7 bases removed from V and 2 bases from J, the gap between germline ends came to 11 bases. The chain's CDR3 is CASKDSPNTEAFF. The CDR3 bases are TGTGCCAGCAAAGACAGTCCTAACACTGAAGCTTTCTTT.

This clonotype was seen more than once but under ten times. The rearrangement uses TRBV7-8 and TRBJ2-4; 7 nucleotides match TRBD2. From germline, CDR1 is SGHVS and CDR2 FQNEAQ. V was clipped by 3 bases and J by 0 bases; unmatched bases: 2. CDR3 size: 15 residues. The CDR3 DNA sequence: TGTGCCAGCAGCTTGGGAGGGGAAGCCAAAAACATTCAGTACTTC. Translation gives CASSLGGEAKNIQYF.

This rearrangement joins TRBV20-1 to TRBJ2-1, with TRBD2 matching over 9 bases. This CDR3 is built from 15 residues. With V trimmed by 5 bases and J by 3 bases, 8 bases remained unmatched. Germline CDR1 DFQATT, CDR2 SNEGSKA (reference sequence). This CDR3 is CSAPPATSGYNEQFF. CDR3 coding DNA: TGCAGTGCTCCCCCTGCGACTAGCGGCTACAATGAGCAGTTCTTC.

This clonotype has at least ten counts. The chain carries TRBV7-9 and TRBJ2-2; TRBD1 aligns across 7 bases. The CDR3 contains 15 residues. Trimming took 7 bases from V and 1 from J; bases not matched to a gene: 6. Germline V gene data show CDR1 as SEHNR and CDR2 as FQNEAQ (reference sequence). CDR3 in DNA: TGTGCCAGCATTCCGGGACAGATGAACACCGGGGAGCTGTTTTTT. As protein: CASIPGQMNTGELFF.

This clonotype was found many times. V is TRBV6-2 or TRBV6-3 and J is TRBJ2-3; D is uncertain. The CDR3 sequence is 13 residues long. Germline V lookup: CDR1 MNHEY, CDR2 SVGEGT. Trimming removed 6 bases at V and 1 base at J, with 8 bases between. This CDR3 is CASSRPGTDTQYF. The CDR3 DNA reads TGTGCCAGCAGCCGGCCGGGCACAGATACGCAGTATTTT.